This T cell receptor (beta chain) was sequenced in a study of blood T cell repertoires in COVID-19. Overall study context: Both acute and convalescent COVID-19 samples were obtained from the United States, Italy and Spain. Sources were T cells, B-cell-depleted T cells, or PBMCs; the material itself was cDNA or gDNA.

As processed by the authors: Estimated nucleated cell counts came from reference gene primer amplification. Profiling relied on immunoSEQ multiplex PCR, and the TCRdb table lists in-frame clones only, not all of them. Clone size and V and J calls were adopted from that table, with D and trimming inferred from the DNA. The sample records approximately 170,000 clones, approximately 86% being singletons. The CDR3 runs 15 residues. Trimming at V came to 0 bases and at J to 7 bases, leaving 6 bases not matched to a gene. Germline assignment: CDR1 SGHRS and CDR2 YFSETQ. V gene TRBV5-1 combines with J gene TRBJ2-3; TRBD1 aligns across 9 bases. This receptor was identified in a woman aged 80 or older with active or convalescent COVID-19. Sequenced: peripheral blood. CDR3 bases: TGCGCCAGCAGCTTGGTTGGGACAGGGTTAAATACGCAGTATTTT. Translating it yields CASSLVGTGLNTQYF.